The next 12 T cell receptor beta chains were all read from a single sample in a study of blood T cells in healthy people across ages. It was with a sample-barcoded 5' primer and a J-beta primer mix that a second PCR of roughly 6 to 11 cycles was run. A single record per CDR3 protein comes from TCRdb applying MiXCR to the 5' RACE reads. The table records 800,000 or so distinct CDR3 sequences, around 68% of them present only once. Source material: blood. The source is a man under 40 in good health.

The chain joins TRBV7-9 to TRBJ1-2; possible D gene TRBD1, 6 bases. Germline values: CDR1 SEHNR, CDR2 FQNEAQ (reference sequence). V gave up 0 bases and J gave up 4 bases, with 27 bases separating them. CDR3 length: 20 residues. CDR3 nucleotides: TGTGCCAGCAGCTTAGCAGGGGTTCGGGTTGGTCCGGACAGATCCTATGGCTACACCTTC. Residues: CASSLAGVRVGPDRSYGYTF.

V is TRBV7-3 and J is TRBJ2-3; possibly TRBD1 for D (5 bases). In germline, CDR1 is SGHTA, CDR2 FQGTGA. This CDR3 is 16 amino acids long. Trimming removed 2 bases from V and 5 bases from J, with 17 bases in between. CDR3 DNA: TGTGCCAGCAGCTTATTTTTAAGGGGATTAGGAGATACGCAGTATTTT. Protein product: CASSLFLRGLGDTQYF.

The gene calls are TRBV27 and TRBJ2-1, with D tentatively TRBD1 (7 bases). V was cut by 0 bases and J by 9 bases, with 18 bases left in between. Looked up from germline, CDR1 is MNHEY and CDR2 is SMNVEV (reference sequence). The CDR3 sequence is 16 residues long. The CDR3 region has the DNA TGTGCCAGCAGTTTATCGGCGGGACAGCTCTTCGGTGAGCAGTTCTTC. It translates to CASSLSAGQLFGEQFF.

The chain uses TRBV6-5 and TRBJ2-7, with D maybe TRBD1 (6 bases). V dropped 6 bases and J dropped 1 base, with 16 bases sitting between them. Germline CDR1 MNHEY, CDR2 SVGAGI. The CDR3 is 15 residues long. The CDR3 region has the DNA TGTGCCAGCAGACGTTACCTGGACAGTTCCTACGAGCAGTACTTC. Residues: CASRRYLDSSYEQYF.

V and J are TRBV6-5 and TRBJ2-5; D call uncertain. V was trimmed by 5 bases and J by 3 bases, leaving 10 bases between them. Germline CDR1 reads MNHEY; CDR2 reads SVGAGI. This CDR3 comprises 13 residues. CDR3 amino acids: CASSDVSEETQYF. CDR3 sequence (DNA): TGTGCCAGCAGTGACGTCTCAGAAGAGACCCAGTACTTC.

CDR3 sequence reads: CASSNRQGHTGELFF. The CDR3 DNA sequence: TGTGCCAGCAGCAACCGACAGGGCCACACCGGGGAGCTGTTTTTT. The chain recombines TRBV7-9 with TRBJ2-2, with 7 nucleotides matching TRBD1. Trimming at V came to 5 bases and at J to 3 bases, leaving 6 bases not matched to a gene. CDR3 length: 15 amino acids. Looked up from germline, CDR1 is SEHNR and CDR2 is FQNEAQ (reference sequence). Supplemented by reference TRBV7-9 and TRBJ2-2, the full variable domain reads DTGVSQNPRHKITKRGQNVTFRCDPISEHNRLYWYRQTLGQGPEFLTYFQNEAQLEKSRLLSDRFSAERPKGSFSTLEIQRTEQGDSAMYLCASSNRQGHTGELFFGEGSRLTVL.

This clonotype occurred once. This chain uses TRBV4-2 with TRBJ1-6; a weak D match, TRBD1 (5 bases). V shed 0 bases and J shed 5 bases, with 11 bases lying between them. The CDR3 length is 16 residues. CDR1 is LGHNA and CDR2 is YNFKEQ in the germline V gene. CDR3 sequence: CASSQDSTGDNSPLHF. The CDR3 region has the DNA TGTGCCAGCAGCCAAGATTCTACAGGTGATAATTCACCCCTCCACTTT.

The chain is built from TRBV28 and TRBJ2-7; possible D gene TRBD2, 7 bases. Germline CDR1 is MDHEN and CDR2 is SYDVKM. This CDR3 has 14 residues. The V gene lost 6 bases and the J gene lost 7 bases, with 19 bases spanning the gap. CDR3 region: CASRRGANYNEQYF. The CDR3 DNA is TGTGCCAGCAGACGGGGGGCCAATTACAATGAGCAGTACTTC.

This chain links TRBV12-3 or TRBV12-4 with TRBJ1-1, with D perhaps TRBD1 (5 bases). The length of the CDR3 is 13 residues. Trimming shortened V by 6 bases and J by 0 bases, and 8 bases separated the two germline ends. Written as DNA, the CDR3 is TGTGCCAGCAGACGGGGGGTGAACACTGAAGCTTTCTTT. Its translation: CASRRGVNTEAFF.

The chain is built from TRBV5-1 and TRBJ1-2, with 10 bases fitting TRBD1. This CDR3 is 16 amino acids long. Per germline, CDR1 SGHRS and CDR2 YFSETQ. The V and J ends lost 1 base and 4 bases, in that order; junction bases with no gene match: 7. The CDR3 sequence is CASSLSRTGGSYGYTF. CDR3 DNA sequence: TGCGCCAGCAGCTTGTCGAGGACAGGGGGGTCCTATGGCTACACCTTC.

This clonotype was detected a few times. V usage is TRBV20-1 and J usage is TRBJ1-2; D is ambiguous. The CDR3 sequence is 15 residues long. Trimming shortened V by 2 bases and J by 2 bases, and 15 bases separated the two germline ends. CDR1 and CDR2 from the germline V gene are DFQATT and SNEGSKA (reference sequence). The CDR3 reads CSARPTELPNYGYTF. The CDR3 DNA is TGCAGTGCTAGACCGACTGAACTACCAAACTATGGCTACACCTTC.

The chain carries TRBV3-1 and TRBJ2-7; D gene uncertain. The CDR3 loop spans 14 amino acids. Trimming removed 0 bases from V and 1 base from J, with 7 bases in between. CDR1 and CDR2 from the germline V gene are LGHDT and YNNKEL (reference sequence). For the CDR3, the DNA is TGTGCCAGCAGCCAAGATTACGGGTCCTACGAGCAGTACTTC. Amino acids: CASSQDYGSYEQYF.